The 19 T cell receptor beta chains below come from one sample, sequenced in a study of cytomegalovirus exposure and HLA in healthy donors. With 60 Vbeta and 13 Jbeta primers, the PCR was carried out. Sequencing used immunoSEQ multiplex PCR; TCRdb keeps in-frame clones, though not all of them. Seen here are about 190,000 clones, about three quarters observed once, and the top ten hold 1.1%. Material: PBMCs. The origin of the receptors is a woman between 40 and 50 years old in good health and CMV-seronegative.

The chain is built from TRBV27 and TRBJ2-5, with 13 bases matching TRBD2. After removal of 5 bases from V and 5 bases from J, the junction contained 8 bases not matched to a gene. Germline lookup yields CDR1 MNHEY and CDR2 SMNVEV (reference sequence). The CDR3 runs to 16 residues. The CDR3 region has the DNA TGTGCCAGCAGTCAACTAGCGGGGGGGCGGTCTGAGACCCAGTACTTC. Translation: CASSQLAGGRSETQYF.

The rearrangement links TRBV25-1 to TRBJ1-1; no clear D. V was cut by 8 bases and J by 4 bases, with 17 bases left in between. The germline CDR1 and CDR2 sequences are MGHDK and SYGVNS. The CDR3 has 14 residues. The CDR3 nucleotides are TGTGCCAGCGGGGAGACCGGGTCCATCACTGAAGCTTTCTTT. Its protein product is CASGETGSITEAFF.

The DNA for the CDR3 is TGTGCCAGCAGCGCGAACTCCAGGGTGTCCGAGCAGTACTTC. It codes for CASSANSRVSEQYF. This chain links TRBV9 with TRBJ2-7; D is perhaps TRBD1 (5 bases). CDR1 is SGDLS and CDR2 is YYNGEE in the germline V gene. V lost 3 bases, J lost 6 bases, and 16 bases lay in between. This CDR3 spans 14 amino acids.

The chain combines TRBV5-4 with TRBJ2-5, with unresolved D. The CDR3 spans 14 residues. Germline V gene sequence: CDR1 SGHNT, CDR2 YYREEE (reference sequence). V dropped 0 bases and J dropped 1 base, with 7 bases sitting between them. The CDR3 spells CASSLGVSQETQYF. The CDR3 DNA reads TGTGCCAGCAGCTTGGGCGTATCCCAAGAGACCCAGTACTTC.

This clone has only a few counts. The gene calls are TRBV19 and TRBJ2-7, with TRBD2 identical over 8 bases. CDR1 LNHDA and CDR2 SQIVND come from the germline V gene (reference sequence). The V gene end was trimmed by 2 bases and the J gene end by 2 bases; junction bases not matched to a gene: 5. The CDR3 consists of 15 residues. DNA of the CDR3: TGTGCCAGTAGTATATTTAGCGGGACGGCCTACGAGCAGTACTTC. It yields the protein CASSIFSGTAYEQYF.

This chain links TRBV7-2 with TRBJ2-3, with 9 bases that match TRBD1. The CDR3 runs to 16 residues. The junction had 7 bases not matched to a gene; V was cut back by 3 bases and J by 3 bases. CDR1 is SGHTA and CDR2 is FQGNSA in the germline V gene. CDR3 protein: CASSLDRGLGTDTQYF. CDR3 nucleotide sequence: TGTGCCAGCAGCTTGGACAGGGGCCTGGGGACAGATACGCAGTATTTT.

V is TRBV5-6 and J is TRBJ1-2; D perhaps matches TRBD1 (6 bases). Germline V CDR1 and CDR2: SGHDT, YYEEEE. The CDR3 loop spans 15 amino acids. V lost 4 bases, J lost 1 base, and 14 bases lay in between. The CDR3: CASSPTDRLNYGYTF. The CDR3 DNA reads as TGTGCCAGCAGCCCGACGGACAGACTTAACTATGGCTACACCTTC.

The CDR3 bases are TGCAGCGTTGAAGACAGGGCGCCTGAAGCTTTCTTT. Protein: CSVEDRAPEAFF. V usage is TRBV29-1 and J usage is TRBJ1-1; a weak D match, TRBD1 (5 bases). CDR3 length: 12 amino acids. Germline lookup yields CDR1 SQVTM and CDR2 ANQGSEA. Trimming removed 0 bases from V and 6 bases from J, with 8 bases in between.

V and J are TRBV5-1 and TRBJ1-4; 8 bases agree with TRBD1. CDR3 size: 15 residues. Germline assignment: CDR1 SGHRS and CDR2 YFSETQ. Trimming at V came to 0 bases and at J to 8 bases, leaving 6 bases not matched to a gene. DNA for the CDR3: TGCGCCAGCAGCTTGGGACAGGGGCGGTGGGAAAAACTGTTTTTT. Its translation: CASSLGQGRWEKLFF.

This chain uses TRBV7-2 with TRBJ1-2; no firm D call. The germline V gene has CDR1 SGHTA and CDR2 FQGNSA. V was shortened by 3 bases and J by 6 bases, with 14 bases between the two germline ends. The CDR3 has 14 amino acids. The CDR3 spells CASSFRTEGNGYTF. The CDR3 DNA is TGTGCCAGCAGCTTCCGGACCGAGGGTAATGGCTACACCTTC.

In this sample, this clone turned up once. The chain combines TRBV5-1 with TRBJ1-1; the match to TRBD1 covers 7 bases. The germline gives CDR1 SGHRS, CDR2 YFSETQ. V was clipped by 6 bases and J by 3 bases; unmatched bases: 8. This CDR3 has 14 residues. The CDR3 is CASTLQGRDTEAFF. CDR3 coding DNA: TGCGCCAGCACCCTACAGGGGCGAGACACTGAAGCTTTCTTT. The full variable domain, completed using reference TRBV5-1 and TRBJ1-1, is KAGVTQTPRYLIKTRGQQVTLSCSPISGHRSVSWYQQTPGQGLQFLFEYFSETQRNKGNFPGRFSGRQFSNSRSEMNVSTLELGDSALYLCASTLQGRDTEAFFGQGTRLTVV.

The rearrangement links TRBV5-1 to TRBJ2-1; no firm D call. CDR3 length equals 12 residues. The germline V gene has CDR1 SGHRS and CDR2 YFSETQ. Deletions cut 4 bases from V and 5 bases from J, with 7 bases between. The CDR3 DNA follows: TGCGCCAGCAGCATCCCGGACAATGAGCAGTTCTTC. It yields the protein CASSIPDNEQFF.

CDR3 in amino acids: CASSPDGRNTGELFF. The CDR3 DNA is TGTGCCAGCTCTCCCGACGGGAGGAACACCGGGGAGCTGTTTTTT. The chain employs TRBV18 and TRBJ2-2; a weak D match, TRBD2 (6 bases). The CDR3 runs 15 residues. Per the germline V gene, CDR1 is KGHSH and CDR2 is LQKENI. V was pared by 6 bases and J by 1 base, with 12 bases between. The complete variable domain, with remaining parts taken from reference TRBV18 and TRBJ2-2, reads NAGVMQNPRHLVRRRGQEARLRCSPMKGHSHVYWYRQLPEEGLKFMVYLQKENIIDESGMPKERFSAEFPKEGPSILRIQQVVRGDSAAYFCASSPDGRNTGELFFGEGSRLTVL.

Comments on this clone: Relative to the germline gene, one junction end is altered; a read error may explain this. This chain uses TRBV7-9 with TRBJ2-2; 14 bases align to TRBD2. Germline CDR1 reads SEHNR; CDR2 reads FQNEAQ (reference sequence). The CDR3 has 17 residues. The DNA for the CDR3 is TGTTCCAGCAGCTTAGGAGGGACTAGCGGGAGAACCGGGGAGCTGTTTTTT. Translating it yields CSSSLGGTSGRTGELFF.

The chain joins TRBV11-2 to TRBJ1-1; D remains unclear. Germline loops: CDR1 SGHAT, CDR2 FQNNGV. Trimming removed 5 bases from V and 11 bases from J, with 21 bases in between. This CDR3 spans 14 amino acids. The CDR3 protein is CASSTNTMTRRAFF. For the CDR3, the DNA is TGTGCCAGCAGCACCAACACCATGACGCGGCGGGCTTTCTTT.

The gene calls are TRBV4-3 and TRBJ1-2; perhaps TRBD1 as D (6 bases). The CDR3 totals 14 residues. Trimming cost V 0 bases and J 8 bases, with 13 bases left between them. Germline CDR1 and CDR2: LGHNA and YSLEER. The CDR3 DNA follows: TGCGCCAGCAGCCAAGAACAGGGAATCGGCGGCTACACCTTC. Its translation is CASSQEQGIGGYTF.

The V and J genes are TRBV9 and TRBJ2-1, with 13 bases lining up with TRBD2. Germline CDR1 reads SGDLS; CDR2 reads YYNGEE. This CDR3 contains 16 residues. V dropped 4 bases and J dropped 3; count of bases not matched to a gene: 4. The CDR3 here is CASSPGTSGVYNEQFF. CDR3 bases: TGTGCCAGCAGCCCCGGGACTAGCGGGGTCTACAATGAGCAGTTCTTC.

In this sample, this clone turned up a few times. This chain uses TRBV27 with TRBJ1-4, with 10 positions matching TRBD1. Germline CDR1 reads MNHEY; CDR2 reads SMNVEV (reference sequence). V lost 0 bases, J lost 8 bases, and 12 bases stayed unmatched. The CDR3 is 18 residues long. The CDR3 region is CASSLSPIRQGAGEKLFF. CDR3 DNA sequence: TGTGCCAGCAGTTTATCTCCGATACGACAGGGGGCGGGAGAAAAACTGTTTTTT.

This clone was counted between two and nine times. The chain combines TRBV2 with TRBJ2-1; 9 bases line up with TRBD1. Trimming cost V 2 bases and J 7 bases; bases outside gene matches: 3. Germline V gives CDR1 SNHLY, CDR2 FYNNEI. The CDR3 consists of 14 residues. CDR3 amino acids: CASSERDRVNEQFF. The CDR3 DNA is TGTGCCAGCAGTGAAAGGGACAGGGTAAATGAGCAGTTCTTC.